These T cell receptor beta chains were read from a single sample in a study of OX40 agonist ivuxolimab in advanced cancers. Clones were sequenced by immunoSEQ multiplex PCR, and TCRdb holds only the in-frame ones, with some missing. The sample shows about 19,000 clones, about 83% of them seen only once. The starting material was CD4+ or CD8+ T cells sorted from blood, obtained in a trial of the OX40 agonist ivuxolimab. The receptors here all came from an adult with an advanced solid tumor such as melanoma, head and neck, liver or kidney cancer. Both conserved end residues are part of each CDR3. The D gene is left open where the match is weak. Not all rows give a size; the values are once, few, many and, for expanded clones, a class.

>NA|TRBV25-1|TRBJ2-7|NA|12
TGTGCCAGCCTCGACGCGGAGCACGAGCAGTACTTC
CASLDAEHEQYF
>NA|TRBV28|TRBJ2-7|NA|14
TGTGCCAGCAGTCTCGGACTGGAGACCTACGAGCAGTACTTC
CASSLGLETYEQYF
>NA|TRBV4-3|TRBJ1-2|TRBD1|13
TGCGCCAGCAGCCCCAGGGGGGTCTATGGCTACACCTTC
CASSPRGVYGYTF
>NA|TRBV9|TRBJ2-7|NA|13
TGTGCCAGCAGCGCCGGTTGGGGGGCCGAGCAGTACTTC
CASSAGWGAEQYF
>NA|TRBV19|TRBJ1-1|NA|15
TGTGCCAGTAGTATCCGAGAAGGGGGGAACACTGAAGCTTTCTTT
CASSIREGGNTEAFF
>few|TRBV19|TRBJ1-5|NA|15
TGTGCCACCTTAGACGCAGGGTATAGCAATCAGCCCCAGCATTTT
CATLDAGYSNQPQHF
>NA|TRBV9|TRBJ2-7|TRBD1|14
TGTGCCAGCACCCCCGGGACAGGGCAGTACGAGCAGTACTTC
CASTPGTGQYEQYF
>NA|TRBV5-1|TRBJ1-4|NA|15
TGCGCCAGCAGCCAGGACCGGGTAACTAATGAAAAACTGTTTTTT
CASSQDRVTNEKLFF
>NA|TRBV4-1|TRBJ1-2|TRBD1|14
TGCGCCAGCAGCCAGGACAGGGGGCATTATGGCTACACCTTC
CASSQDRGHYGYTF
>NA|TRBV9|TRBJ1-3|NA|15
TGTGCCAGCAGCCCTTCACCTCACTCTGGAAACACCATATATTTT
CASSPSPHSGNTIYF
>NA|TRBV9|TRBJ1-1|NA|14
TGTGCCAGCAGCACGACAGGTGCGAACACTGAAGCTTTCTTT
CASSTTGANTEAFF
>once|TRBV6-6|TRBJ2-1|NA|13
TGTGCCGCCATGGGGGGAAAGTTGAATGAGCAGTTCTTC
CAAMGGKLNEQFF
>NA|TRBV6-1|TRBJ1-5|TRBD1|13
TGTGCCACCATGACAGGGGGCGTTCAGCCCCAGCATTTT
CATMTGGVQPQHF
>NA|TRBV27|TRBJ2-7|NA|13
TGTGCCAGCAGCCCCTGGGAGGCCGCCGAGCAGTACTTC
CASSPWEAAEQYF
>NA|TRBV30|TRBJ1-1|NA|14
TGTGCCTGGAGTTCGGGGGGCGAGGGCACTGAAGCTTTCTTT
CAWSSGGEGTEAFF
>NA|TRBV19|TRBJ2-7|NA|14
TGTGCCAGTAGTATGTCGGGCAACGACTACGAGCAGTACTTC
CASSMSGNDYEQYF
>NA|TRBV7-6|TRBJ2-7|NA|14
TGTGCCAGCAGCCCAGGGACGTCTTCCTACGAGCAGTACTTC
CASSPGTSSYEQYF
>NA|TRBV19|TRBJ2-2|NA|14
TGTGCCAGTAGGCCAGGTCGGCACACCGGGGAGCTGTTTTTT
CASRPGRHTGELFF
>few|TRBV4-1|TRBJ1-5|NA|12
TGCGCCAGCAGCCTAGAGGGGGGGCCCCAGCATTTT
CASSLEGGPQHF
>many|TRBV5-6|TRBJ2-7|NA|14
TGTGCCAGCAGCTTGGTCACCCTTACCTACGAGCAGTACTTC
CASSLVTLTYEQYF
>NA|TRBV12-5|TRBJ2-3|TRBD1|15
TGTGCTAGTGGGGACAGGGGCGGAGGGGCAGATACGCAGTATTTT
CASGDRGGGADTQYF
>NA|TRBV28|TRBJ2-5|NA|15
TGTGCCAGCAGTCGTGAAAAGCTTAGTCAAGAGACCCAGTACTTC
CASSREKLSQETQYF
>few|TRBV5-5|TRBJ2-2|NA|14
TGTGCCAGCAGCTTGAGGACAGTGACCGGGGAGCTGTTTTTT
CASSLRTVTGELFF
>NA|TRBV6-5|TRBJ1-1|NA|15
TGTGCCAGCAGATACCTGGGGGGTATGAACACTGAAGCTTTCTTT
CASRYLGGMNTEAFF
>NA|TRBV25-1|TRBJ2-5|TRBD1|15
TGTGCCAGCAGTGAATCGACAGGGACCCAAGAGACCCAGTACTTC
CASSESTGTQETQYF
>NA|TRBV29-1|TRBJ2-7|NA|15
TGCAGCGTTGAGGTCCCCCAAACCGAGACCTACGAGCAGTACTTC
CSVEVPQTETYEQYF